This T cell receptor (beta chain) derives from a study of T cell changes during pregnancy in multiple sclerosis. In germline, CDR1 is SGDLS, CDR2 YYNGEE. The CDR3 is 14 amino acids. Trimming pared 4 bases from V and 7 bases from J, leaving 14 bases between. Method: immunoSEQ multiplex PCR; TCRdb's copy keeps in-frame clones and lacks some. This repertoire shows around 28,000 clones, around 90% found once; its top ten account for around 0.6%. This TCR came from a female donor in good health, enrolled as a control in a pregnancy study. The input for sequencing was CD4+ T cells from peripheral blood mononuclear cells, taken in the first trimester of pregnancy. J is TRBJ2-2 and V is TRBV9; D is possibly TRBD2 (7 bases). CDR3 coding DNA: TGTGCCAGCAGCTTGGACAGCGGGGTCGGGGAGCTGTTTTTT. This codes for CASSLDSGVGELFF.